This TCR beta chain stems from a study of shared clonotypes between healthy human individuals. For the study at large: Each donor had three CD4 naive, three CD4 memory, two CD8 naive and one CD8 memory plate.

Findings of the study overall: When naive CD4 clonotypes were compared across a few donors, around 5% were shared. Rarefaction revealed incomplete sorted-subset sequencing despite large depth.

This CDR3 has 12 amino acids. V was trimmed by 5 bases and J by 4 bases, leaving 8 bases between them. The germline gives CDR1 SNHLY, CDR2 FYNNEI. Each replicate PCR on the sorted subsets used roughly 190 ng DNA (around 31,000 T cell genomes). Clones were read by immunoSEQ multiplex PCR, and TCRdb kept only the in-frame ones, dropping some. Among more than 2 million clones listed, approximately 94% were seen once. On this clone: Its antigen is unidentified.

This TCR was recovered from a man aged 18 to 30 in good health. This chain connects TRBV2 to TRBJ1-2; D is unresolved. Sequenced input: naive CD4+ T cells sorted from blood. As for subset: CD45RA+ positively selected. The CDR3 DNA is TGTGCCAGCAGTCTAGCCGTCTATGGCTACACCTTC. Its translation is CASSLAVYGYTF.